This T cell receptor (beta chain) appears in the sequencing data of a study of T cell responses to AZD1222 COVID-19 vaccine. J lost 8 bases, V lost 4 bases, and 7 bases had no gene match. Germline V gene sequence: CDR1 SEHNR, CDR2 FQNEAQ (reference sequence). The CDR3 has 16 amino acids. This table comes from immunoSEQ multiplex PCR, and its TCRdb copy is limited to in-frame clones, with some not included. The table includes 150,000 or so clones, approximately 83% detected once. This sequence originates from an adult in good health. Sequences were derived from peripheral blood, sampled on day 0 of AZD1222 vaccination. The chain links TRBV7-9 to TRBJ1-6; 11 nucleotides match TRBD1. The CDR3, as DNA: TGTGCCAGCAGCTCCCCTGGGACAGGGGGATATTCACCCCTCCACTTT. Amino acids: CASSSPGTGGYSPLHF.